A single sample gave rise to the 26 T cell receptor beta chains below, sequenced in a study of CD8 T cells in Susac syndrome. RNA in amounts of roughly 0.45 to 1 ug was reverse transcribed with random hexamers. TCRdb re-called the immunoSEQ multiplex PCR reads with MiXCR, one entry per CDR3 protein. The table lists 95,000 to 150,000 distinct CDR3 sequences, 95% to 96% of them singletons, with roughly 0.14% in the top ten. Sequencing used CD4+ T cells from PBMCs. The receptors shown here come from a human donor with Susac syndrome.

This sequence joins TRBV5-1 and TRBJ2-3; tentative D call: TRBD2 (5 bases). The CDR3 contains 17 residues. V was trimmed by 4 bases and J by 2 bases, leaving 20 bases between them. Germline lookup yields CDR1 SGHRS and CDR2 YFSETQ. In nucleotides, the CDR3 is TGCGCCAGCAGCGGACTTGACTCCGGAGGTCCCACAGATACGCAGTATTTT. This gives the protein CASSGLDSGGPTDTQYF. Full variable domain (outside the CDR3, taken from reference TRBV5-1 and TRBJ2-3): KAGVTQTPRYLIKTRGQQVTLSCSPISGHRSVSWYQQTPGQGLQFLFEYFSETQRNKGNFPGRFSGRQFSNSRSEMNVSTLELGDSALYLCASSGLDSGGPTDTQYFGPGTRLTVL.

This chain uses TRBV4-2 with TRBJ2-7; D unresolved. The CDR3 consists of 14 residues. V lost 1 base to trimming and J lost 0 bases, with 7 bases between them. Germline CDR1 reads LGHNA; CDR2 reads YNFKEQ. As DNA, the CDR3 is TGTGCCAGCAGCCAAGGGCGGAACTCCTACGAGCAGTACTTC. Translation: CASSQGRNSYEQYF.

This chain uses TRBV20-1 with TRBJ2-5; the match to TRBD2 covers 7 bases. Germline lookup yields CDR1 DFQATT and CDR2 SNEGSKA (reference sequence). Trimming at V came to 5 bases and at J to 0 bases, leaving 12 bases not matched to a gene. The CDR3 is 16 residues long. The CDR3 nucleotides read TGCAGTGCTCGTCTTGCGGGAGCCTGGTACCAAGAGACCCAGTACTTC. Translated, it gives CSARLAGAWYQETQYF.

The chain carries TRBV12-3 or TRBV12-4 and TRBJ2-3, with 8 nucleotides matching TRBD2. The trim removed 6 bases at V and 1 base at J, leaving 9 bases unmatched. The CDR3 runs 16 residues. The CDR3 DNA reads TGTGCCAGCAGCTCAAAGTCGACTAGCGGCACAGATACGCAGTATTTT. Its translation: CASSSKSTSGTDTQYF.

The chain carries TRBV4-1 and TRBJ2-7; the match to TRBD2 covers 7 bases. The junction had 7 bases not matched to a gene; V was cut back by 1 base and J by 1 base. The CDR3 runs to 16 residues. Germline-derived CDR1 and CDR2 are MGHRA and YSYEKL. Here the CDR3 DNA reads TGCGCCAGCAGCCAAGGCCGGGGGGAACGGTCCTACGAGCAGTACTTC. It codes for CASSQGRGERSYEQYF.

This chain links TRBV7-2 with TRBJ2-4; D might be TRBD1 or TRBD2, each matching 5 bases. CDR1 is SGHTA and CDR2 is FQGNSA in the germline V gene. This CDR3 is built from 15 residues. Between the trimmed V and J ends, which lost 4 bases and 9 bases, there was a span of 19 bases. Here the CDR3 reads CASSSGTGGNIIQYF. In DNA form, the CDR3 reads TGTGCCAGCAGCTCCGGGACGGGCGGCAATATCATTCAGTACTTC.

The CDR3 coding sequence is TGCGCCAGCAGCCAAGAGTTTAAGACTGAAGCTTTCTTT. Residues: CASSQEFKTEAFF. J is TRBJ1-1 and V is TRBV4-1; no clear D. Germline CDR1 and CDR2: MGHRA and YSYEKL. The CDR3 is 13 residues long. V was shortened by 0 bases and J by 5 bases, with 7 bases between the two germline ends.

The gene calls are TRBV12-3 or TRBV12-4 and TRBJ1-1, with D possibly TRBD1 on 5 matching bases. Trimming removed 3 bases at V and 4 bases at J, with 12 bases between. The CDR3 consists of 14 residues. Here the CDR3 reads CASSFGGFGTEAFF. Here the CDR3 DNA reads TGTGCCAGCAGTTTTGGGGGATTCGGCACTGAAGCTTTCTTT.

V usage is TRBV7-2 and J usage is TRBJ1-5; weak D call: TRBD1 (6 bases). Trimming removed 5 bases at V and 7 bases at J, with 21 bases between. The CDR3 has 16 residues. CDR1 and CDR2 (germline): SGHTA, FQGNSA. Written as DNA, the CDR3 is TGTGCCAGCAGCCCCTTTGGCAGGGGAACTGGACAGCCCCAGCATTTT. It is translated as CASSPFGRGTGQPQHF. The full variable domain, rest sourced from reference TRBV7-2 and TRBJ1-5, is GAGVSQSPSNKVTEKGKDVELRCDPISGHTALYWYRQSLGQGLEFLIYFQGNSAPDKSGLPSDRFSAERTGGSVSTLTIQRTQQEDSAVYLCASSPFGRGTGQPQHFGDGTRLSIL.

The chain carries TRBV5-4 and TRBJ1-2, with unresolved D. There are 12 residues in the CDR3. CDR1 is SGHNT and CDR2 is YYREEE in the germline V gene (reference sequence). V was cut by 10 bases and J by 8 bases, with 18 bases left in between. The CDR3 DNA follows: TGTGCCTACGGACCGGACCGGTGGGGCTACACCTTC. This gives the protein CAYGPDRWGYTF.

V and J are TRBV7-2 and TRBJ2-1, with D uncertain. Trimming shortened V by 5 bases and J by 0 bases, and 11 bases separated the two germline ends. Per germline, CDR1 SGHTA and CDR2 FQGNSA. CDR3 length: 15 amino acids. This chain's CDR3 is CASSTDTYSYNEQFF. CDR3 bases: TGTGCCAGCAGCACAGACACATACTCCTACAATGAGCAGTTCTTC.

This sequence joins TRBV3-1 and TRBJ2-7, with 11 bases that match TRBD2. The CDR3 totals 19 residues. Per germline, CDR1 LGHDT and CDR2 YNNKEL (reference sequence). The J segment lost 2 bases and the V segment lost 1 base, leaving 13 bases of the junction unmatched. The CDR3 DNA is TGTGCCAGCAGCCAAGCGGTAATCACTAGCGGGAGCGGGACCTACGAGCAGTACTTC. Amino acids: CASSQAVITSGSGTYEQYF.

This rearrangement joins TRBV12-3 or TRBV12-4 to TRBJ1-2, with D tentatively TRBD1 (6 bases). The V end was cut by 1 base, the J end by 7 bases, with 13 bases between. CDR3 length: 14 amino acids. The CDR3 DNA reads TGTGCCAGCAGTTTAGGTTCCGGGACAAGTGGCTACACCTTC. Protein product: CASSLGSGTSGYTF.

Note on this clonotype: Relative to the germline gene, one junction end is altered; a read error may explain this. This sequence joins TRBV7-7 and TRBJ2-5; TRBD2 agrees at 7 bases. The length of the CDR3 is 17 residues. Germline V gives CDR1 SSHAT, CDR2 FNYEAQ (reference sequence). The CDR3 DNA sequence: TGTGCTAGCAGCTTAAGGGCTAGCGGAGACTTCCAAGAGACCCAGTACTTC. Amino acids: CASSLRASGDFQETQYF.

V gene TRBV20-1 combines with J gene TRBJ2-7; possible D gene TRBD2, 6 bases. Trimming cost V 6 bases and J 5 bases, with 20 bases left between them. The CDR3 is made up of 14 amino acids. Germline-derived CDR1 and CDR2 are DFQATT and SNEGSKA (reference sequence). The CDR3: CSALASDRPNEQYF. DNA for the CDR3: TGCAGTGCCTTGGCTAGCGACCGCCCTAACGAGCAGTACTTC.

This chain connects TRBV29-1 to TRBJ1-1, with D hard to call. CDR1 and CDR2 (germline): SQVTM, ANQGSEA. V lost 4 bases and J lost 8, with 17 bases in between. The CDR3 consists of 13 residues. CDR3 in DNA: TGCAGCGTTGTAGGTCTTATACTGCGAGAAGCTTTCTTT. Protein product: CSVVGLILREAFF.

This clonotype was counted once. The J gene is TRBJ2-1, the V gene TRBV18, with D perhaps TRBD1 or TRBD2 (6 bases each). This CDR3 contains 14 residues. Between the trimmed V and J ends, which lost 2 bases and 10 bases, there was a span of 15 bases. Germline lookup yields CDR1 KGHSH and CDR2 LQKENI. CDR3 sequence (DNA): TGTGCCAGCTCACCAAAAGACGAGGGGGGAGAGCAGTTCTTC. Encoded protein: CASSPKDEGGEQFF.

The chain carries TRBV5-4 and TRBJ1-5; TRBD1 might be the D (5 bases). CDR3 length equals 14 residues. The germline V and J ends were trimmed by 0 bases and 5 bases, with 9 bases remaining between them. Germline values: CDR1 SGHNT, CDR2 YYREEE (reference sequence). As DNA, the CDR3 is TGTGCCAGCAGCTTGGGGGGACGCGATCAGCCCCAGCATTTT. This sequence encodes CASSLGGRDQPQHF. Variable domain in full (rest from reference TRBV5-4 and TRBJ1-5): ETGVTQSPTHLIKTRGQQVTLRCSSQSGHNTVSWYQQALGQGPQFIFQYYREEENGRGNFPPRFSGLQFPNYSSELNVNALELDDSALYLCASSLGGRDQPQHFGDGTRLSIL.

The chain uses TRBV18 and TRBJ2-7; 9 nucleotides line up with TRBD1. The V gene end was trimmed by 5 bases and the J gene end by 0 bases; junction bases not matched to a gene: 2. In germline, CDR1 is KGHSH, CDR2 LQKENI. The CDR3 contains 14 residues. The CDR3 DNA is TGTGCCAGCTCATCGACAGGGGGCTCCTACGAGCAGTACTTC. This codes for CASSSTGGSYEQYF.

The chain employs TRBV29-1 and TRBJ1-1; D not resolved. CDR3 length: 14 amino acids. Germline V gene lookup returns CDR1 SQVTM and CDR2 ANQGSEA. The V end lost 6 bases, the J end lost 5 bases, and 19 bases lay between the germline ends. The CDR3 DNA reads as TGCAGCGTGCCCTCGCGGGGTAAGGCGACTGAAGCTTTCTTT. This encodes CSVPSRGKATEAFF. The full variable domain, its missing parts supplied by reference TRBV29-1 and TRBJ1-1, is SAVISQKPSRDICQRGTSLTIQCQVDSQVTMMFWYRQQPGQSLTLIATANQGSEATYESGFVIDKFPISRPNLTFSTLTVSNMSPEDSSIYLCSVPSRGKATEAFFGQGTRLTVV.

V and J are TRBV5-1 and TRBJ2-1; tentative D call: TRBD1 (6 bases). From germline, CDR1 is SGHRS and CDR2 YFSETQ. Deletions cut 4 bases from V and 10 bases from J, with 12 bases between. This CDR3 has 12 amino acids. CDR3 DNA sequence: TGCGCCAGCAGCGGACAGAGGAGAGAGCAGTTCTTC. Translation: CASSGQRREQFF.

The chain has TRBV28 and TRBJ2-3; D possibly corresponds to TRBD2 (6 bases). V lost 8 bases, J lost 6 bases, and 21 bases lay in between. Germline V gene sequence: CDR1 MDHEN, CDR2 SYDVKM. The CDR3 contains 15 residues. CDR3 in amino acids: CASLSFRDSRDTQYF. DNA of the CDR3: TGTGCCAGCCTCTCCTTCCGGGACTCGAGGGATACGCAGTATTTT.

The V and J genes are TRBV20-1 and TRBJ2-7; TRBD2 might be the D (7 bases). The CDR3 runs to 13 residues. The germline gives CDR1 DFQATT, CDR2 SNEGSKA (reference sequence). In DNA form, the CDR3 reads TGCAGCCCAACAGGGAGGGTCTCCTACGAGCAGTACTTC. This codes for CSPTGRVSYEQYF.

The chain is built from TRBV30 and TRBJ1-1; possibly TRBD1 for D (5 bases). This CDR3 region has 14 residues. V lost 0 bases and J 4 bases, leaving 12 bases between the germline ends. In germline, CDR1 is GTSNPN, CDR2 SVGIG (reference sequence). CDR3 nucleotide sequence: TGTGCCTGGAGTGTACTTTCGGGGGGCACTGAAGCTTTCTTT. This encodes CAWSVLSGGTEAFF.

The chain joins TRBV20-1 to TRBJ2-7, with TRBD2 matching over 13 bases. The trim removed 5 bases at V and 3 bases at J, leaving 1 base unmatched. The CDR3 has 13 amino acids. CDR1 and CDR2 from the germline V gene are DFQATT and SNEGSKA (reference sequence). The CDR3 spells CSARTSGSYEQYF. The CDR3 coding sequence is TGCAGTGCTCGGACTAGCGGGAGCTACGAGCAGTACTTC.

The chain is built from TRBV5-6 and TRBJ1-4, with D unresolved. In germline, CDR1 is SGHDT, CDR2 YYEEEE. The CDR3 contains 13 residues. The V end was cut by 4 bases, the J end by 3 bases, with 7 bases between. The CDR3 sequence: CASSLPSNEKLFF. The CDR3 DNA reads TGTGCCAGCAGCCTCCCTTCTAATGAAAAACTGTTTTTT. Full variable domain (outside the CDR3, taken from reference TRBV5-6 and TRBJ1-4): DAGVTQSPTHLIKTRGQQVTLRCSPKSGHDTVSWYQQALGQGPQFIFQYYEEEERQRGNFPDRFSGHQFPNYSSELNVNALLLGDSALYLCASSLPSNEKLFFGSGTQLSVL.